This passage covers 15 T cell receptor beta chains from one sample sequenced in a study of blood T cell repertoires in COVID-19. Data came from immunoSEQ multiplex PCR; TCRdb stores just in-frame clones and leaves some out. This table holds under 350,000 clones, 80% to 95% found once. The sequencing sample was made of peripheral blood. These receptor sequences come from a woman in her thirties with COVID-19, enrolled during active disease.

The gene calls are TRBV28 and TRBJ2-5, with 7 bases aligning to TRBD1. The CDR3 sequence is 17 residues long. Germline V lookup: CDR1 MDHEN, CDR2 SYDVKM. V shed 4 bases and J 1 base; nucleotides not matched to a gene: 12. The CDR3 sequence: CASSSPTGMRGQETQYF. CDR3 DNA sequence: TGTGCCAGCAGTTCCCCGACAGGGATGAGGGGCCAAGAGACCCAGTACTTC. Using reference TRBV28 and TRBJ2-5 for the parts outside the CDR3, the full variable domain is DVKVTQSSRYLVKRTGEKVFLECVQDMDHENMFWYRQDPGLGLRLIYFSYDVKMKEKGDIPEGYSVSREKKERFSLILESASTNQTSMYLCASSSPTGMRGQETQYFGPGTRLLVL.

J is TRBJ1-1 and V is TRBV19; unclear D gene. Germline CDR1 and CDR2: LNHDA and SQIVND (reference sequence). The CDR3 runs to 15 residues. Trimming cost V 4 bases and J 5 bases, with 17 bases left between them. CDR3 in DNA: TGTGCCAGTAGTAAAGACTCAGTCGGCGGTACTGAAGCTTTCTTT. Amino acids: CASSKDSVGGTEAFF.

This CDR3 is CASSPDRDEQYF. In nucleotides, the CDR3 is TGTGCCAGCAGCCCCGACAGGGACGAGCAGTACTTC. V gene TRBV9 combines with J gene TRBJ2-7, with 7 bases fitting TRBD1. CDR3 length: 12 residues. The V gene end was trimmed by 4 bases and the J gene end by 5 bases; junction bases not matched to a gene: 3. From germline, CDR1 is SGDLS and CDR2 YYNGEE.

The chain combines TRBV9 with TRBJ1-4; D ambiguous. The V end was cut by 0 bases, the J end by 7 bases, with 10 bases between. Per germline, CDR1 SGDLS and CDR2 YYNGEE. The CDR3 consists of 14 residues. The chain's CDR3 is CASSVGRIREKLFF. As DNA, the CDR3 is TGTGCCAGCAGCGTAGGCAGAATTCGTGAAAAACTGTTTTTT.

The chain employs TRBV7-9 and TRBJ2-1, with D possibly being TRBD2 (6 bases). Trimming took off 5 bases at V and 12 bases at J, with 14 bases between the two ends. The CDR3 totals 12 residues. Germline V gene sequence: CDR1 SEHNR, CDR2 FQNEAQ (reference sequence). CDR3 residues: CASSPGRSGQFF. CDR3 sequence (DNA): TGTGCCAGCAGCCCCGGGAGATCGGGGCAGTTCTTC.

This clone has only one observation. The rearrangement joins TRBV27 to TRBJ2-1; weak D call: TRBD2 (6 bases). The CDR3 spans 18 residues. Germline values: CDR1 MNHEY, CDR2 SMNVEV (reference sequence). Between the trimmed V and J ends, which lost 4 bases and 7 bases, there was a span of 26 bases. The CDR3 protein is CASSSDYVAATTANEQFF. The CDR3 nucleotides read TGTGCCAGCAGTTCCGACTACGTAGCGGCCACGACCGCGAATGAGCAGTTCTTC.

V and J are TRBV19 and TRBJ1-5; perhaps TRBD1 as D (5 bases). The CDR3 runs to 16 residues. V was pared by 1 base and J by 7 bases, with 17 bases between. Germline CDR1 is LNHDA and CDR2 is SQIVND (reference sequence). CDR3 protein: CASSIGGNIWQQPQHF. The CDR3 DNA reads as TGTGCCAGTAGTATAGGGGGCAATATATGGCAACAGCCCCAGCATTTT.

This clone was detected once. The chain has TRBV25-1 and TRBJ1-1; 7 bases are shared with TRBD1. Germline loops: CDR1 MGHDK, CDR2 SYGVNS. This CDR3 spans 15 amino acids. V shed 5 bases, J shed 6 bases, and the junction held 12 bases outside the gene matches. The CDR3 DNA is TGTGCCAGCAGTTATAGACAGGGTTCTGTAGCTGAAGCTTTCTTT. Translated: CASSYRQGSVAEAFF.

This chain uses TRBV2 with TRBJ1-3; D call uncertain. Germline values: CDR1 SNHLY, CDR2 FYNNEI. CDR3 length equals 13 residues. V gave up 6 bases and J gave up 2 bases, with 8 bases separating them. Written as DNA, the CDR3 is TGTGCCAGCAGATTGGAGACTGGAAACACCATATATTTT. This codes for CASRLETGNTIYF.

The rearrangement links TRBV19 to TRBJ2-6, with TRBD2 as a possible D gene (7 bases). V was shortened by 4 bases and J by 0 bases, with 10 bases between the two germline ends. Germline lookup yields CDR1 LNHDA and CDR2 SQIVND (reference sequence). The CDR3 runs to 16 residues. CDR3 sequence reads: CASSRGGASGANVLTF. CDR3 in DNA: TGTGCCAGTAGTAGGGGGGGGGCCTCTGGGGCCAACGTCCTGACTTTC.

The J gene is TRBJ2-1, the V gene TRBV10-1; a weak D match, TRBD2 (5 bases). CDR3 length: 12 residues. Trimming removed 4 bases at V and 8 bases at J, with 9 bases between. CDR1 and CDR2 (germline): WNHNN, SYGVQD (reference sequence). This chain's CDR3 is CASSAGFDEQFF. CDR3 bases: TGCGCCAGCAGTGCGGGGTTCGATGAGCAGTTCTTC.

This chain links TRBV7-2 with TRBJ2-7; 7 nucleotides align to TRBD2. J lost 4 bases, V lost 3 bases, and 3 bases had no gene match. The germline V gene has CDR1 SGHTA and CDR2 FQGNSA. The CDR3 consists of 13 residues. The DNA for the CDR3 is TGTGCCAGCAGCTTGGGGGGGACGTACGAGCAGTACTTC. Its translation: CASSLGGTYEQYF.

This chain uses TRBV19 with TRBJ2-7; TRBD1 aligns across 10 bases. V was clipped by 6 bases and J by 4 bases; unmatched bases: 6. The CDR3 contains 14 residues. CDR1 is LNHDA, CDR2 SQIVND, per germline (reference sequence). DNA of the CDR3: TGTGCCAGTAGACCCGGACAGGGGGAATACGAGCAGTACTTC. Its protein is CASRPGQGEYEQYF.

The genes are TRBV2 and TRBJ1-5; D gene unclear. Germline values: CDR1 SNHLY, CDR2 FYNNEI. Trimming took off 5 bases at V and 6 bases at J, with 11 bases between the two ends. The CDR3 is made up of 13 amino acids. CDR3 in amino acids: CASSRESGQPQHF. CDR3 nucleotide sequence: TGTGCCAGCAGTCGGGAAAGTGGTCAGCCCCAGCATTTT.

The chain carries TRBV6-5 and TRBJ2-3; D may be TRBD2 (6 bases). CDR3 size: 13 residues. CDR1 is MNHEY and CDR2 is SVGAGI in the germline V gene. V was pared by 7 bases and J by 3 bases, with 11 bases between. The CDR3 is CASTTSLTDTQYF. The CDR3 DNA is TGTGCCAGCACTACTAGCTTAACAGATACGCAGTATTTT.